The entry that follows covers one T cell receptor beta chain sequence. The specificity of this receptor is unknown. Base qualities are missing; no much larger clone stands one base away. All donors were healthy Caucasians. This specimen belongs to a study of identical twins listed by TCRdb under 2016. As for the study more broadly: To test whether fetal clonotypes persist, the study used deep sequencing on TCR alpha and beta repertoires from monozygotic twins, unrelated adults of various ages, and cord blood. To rule out contamination, the twin experiments were replicated at different times with different library preparation protocols.

The CDR3 spans 17 residues, from the cysteine through the phenylalanine. The kept DNA is CDR3 alone, 51 bases in frame from the first base. At the junction V is shortened by 0 bases and J by 0 bases, with 12 bases in between. From a lookup of the germline V gene, CDR1 and CDR2 are WSHSY and SAAADI. The research as a whole found: Compared with coincidental sharing between unrelated individuals, an excess of low generation-probability sequences was observed among out-of-frame TCR alpha sequences shared between twins. Zero-insertion analyses could be partly confounded by invariant T cells such as MAIT and iNKT, though diverse VJ usage argued against such confounding for most clonotypes. Because the same donors could not be followed over many years, the conclusions depended on cross-sectional statistical analysis. In monozygotic twins, recombination models systematically underestimated out-of-frame TCR alpha sharing, but the models matched the sharing seen between unrelated individuals. Fewer insertions were carried by abundant cord blood beta clonotypes, a similar but weaker trend appeared in young adult naive repertoires, and no such trend appeared in memory repertoires. Excess twin sharing in beta out-of-frame sequences was weaker because fewer shared sequences lowered the signal-to-noise ratio.

Library preparation employed 5' RACE. The run used an Illumina HiSeq 2000. Template switching added a universal primer binding site, and the final cDNA carried a unique molecular identifier that allowed TCR cDNA molecules to be counted accurately. Specific primers in the conserved constant-segment region were used to synthesize first-strand cDNA for the TCR alpha and beta chains. To control for contamination, each cDNA library was double barcoded with a SMART-Mk sample barcode plus Illumina barcodes. TruSeq adapter sequences along with Illumina sample barcodes were introduced in two successive PCR steps. TCR alpha and beta cDNA libraries were sequenced on the Illumina HiSeq platform with custom primers. As for the authors' bioinformatics: MiGEC processed the raw reads to extract unique molecular identifiers, while MiXCR was used to determine the CDR3 positions. Recombination models were inferred per individual with the repgenHMM and IGoR tools using an EM algorithm. Shared clonotypes were analyzed with the tcR package in R, and sharing was normalized by the product of cloneset sizes. To study raw recombination without the effects of thymic and clonal selection, out-of-frame nonproductive sequences were analyzed. In-frame beta chains were kept once TCRdb had trimmed the public reads at Q25 with fastp and called clones with MiXCR. Each record represents a unique CDR3 protein, reported with the most common genes and DNA among its rows. The V and J calls reflect TCRdb's pipeline rather than the authors' work. Here the sample has 1.5 million to 2 million distinct CDR3 sequences; less than 35% occur a single time. The ten largest make up less than 0.35% of the sample.

The rearrangement combines TRBV10-2 with TRBJ1-5, with TRBD1 as a weak D call on 5 bases. This sequence originates from a newborn girl in good health. What was sequenced was cord blood. The CDR3 is CASSESGGVSSNQPQHF. The bases are TGCGCCAGCAGTGAGTCGGGGGGAGTGTCTAGCAATCAGCCCCAGCATTTT.